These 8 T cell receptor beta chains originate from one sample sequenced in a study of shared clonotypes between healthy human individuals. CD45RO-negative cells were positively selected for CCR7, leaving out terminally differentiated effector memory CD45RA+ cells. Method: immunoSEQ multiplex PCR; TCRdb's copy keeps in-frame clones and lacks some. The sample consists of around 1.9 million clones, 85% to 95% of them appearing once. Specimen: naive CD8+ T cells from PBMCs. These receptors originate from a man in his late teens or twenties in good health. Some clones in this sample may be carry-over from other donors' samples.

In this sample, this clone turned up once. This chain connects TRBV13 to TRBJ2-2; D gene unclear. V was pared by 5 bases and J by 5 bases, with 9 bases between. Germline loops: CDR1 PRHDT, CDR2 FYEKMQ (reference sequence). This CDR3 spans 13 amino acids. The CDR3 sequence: CASSPAPTGELFF. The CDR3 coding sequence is TGTGCCAGCAGCCCAGCCCCGACCGGGGAGCTGTTTTTT. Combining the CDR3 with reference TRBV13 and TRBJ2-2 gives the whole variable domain AAGVIQSPRHLIKEKRETATLKCYPIPRHDTVYWYQQGPGQDPQFLISFYEKMQSDKGSIPDRFSAQQFSDYHSELNMSSLELGDSALYFCASSPAPTGELFFGEGSRLTVL.

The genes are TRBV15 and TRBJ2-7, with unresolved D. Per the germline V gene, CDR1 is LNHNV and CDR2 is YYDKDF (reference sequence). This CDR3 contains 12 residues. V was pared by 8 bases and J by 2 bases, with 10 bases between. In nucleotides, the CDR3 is TGTGCCACCGGCGGCGTGCCCTACGAGCAGTACTTC. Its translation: CATGGVPYEQYF.

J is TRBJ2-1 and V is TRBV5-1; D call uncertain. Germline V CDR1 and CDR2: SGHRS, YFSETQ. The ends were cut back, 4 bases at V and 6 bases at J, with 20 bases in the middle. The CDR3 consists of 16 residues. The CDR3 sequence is CASSEGRGGALNEQFF. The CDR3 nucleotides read TGCGCCAGCAGCGAAGGGCGAGGTGGAGCGCTCAATGAGCAGTTCTTC.

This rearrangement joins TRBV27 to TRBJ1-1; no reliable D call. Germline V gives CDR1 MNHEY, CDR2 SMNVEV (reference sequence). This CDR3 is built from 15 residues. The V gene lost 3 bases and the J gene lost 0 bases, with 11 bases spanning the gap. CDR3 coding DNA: TGTGCCAGCAGTTTGACCGTGTCCATGAACACTGAAGCTTTCTTT. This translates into CASSLTVSMNTEAFF.

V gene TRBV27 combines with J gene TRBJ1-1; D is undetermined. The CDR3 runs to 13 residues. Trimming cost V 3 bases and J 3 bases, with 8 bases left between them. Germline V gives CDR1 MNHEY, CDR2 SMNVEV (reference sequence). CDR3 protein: CASSFGRYTEAFF. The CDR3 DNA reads TGTGCCAGCAGTTTCGGGAGATACACTGAAGCTTTCTTT.

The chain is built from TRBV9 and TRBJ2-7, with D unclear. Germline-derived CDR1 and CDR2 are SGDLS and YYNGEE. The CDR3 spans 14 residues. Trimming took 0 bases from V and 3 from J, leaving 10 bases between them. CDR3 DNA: TGTGCCAGCAGCGTAGTGGACGGATTCTACGAGCAGTACTTC. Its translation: CASSVVDGFYEQYF.

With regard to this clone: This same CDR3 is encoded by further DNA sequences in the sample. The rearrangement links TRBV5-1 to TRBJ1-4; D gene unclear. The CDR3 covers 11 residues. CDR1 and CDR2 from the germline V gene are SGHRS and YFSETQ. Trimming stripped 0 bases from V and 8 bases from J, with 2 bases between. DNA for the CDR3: TGCGCCAGCAGCTTGGGAGAAAAACTGTTTTTT. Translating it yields CASSLGEKLFF.

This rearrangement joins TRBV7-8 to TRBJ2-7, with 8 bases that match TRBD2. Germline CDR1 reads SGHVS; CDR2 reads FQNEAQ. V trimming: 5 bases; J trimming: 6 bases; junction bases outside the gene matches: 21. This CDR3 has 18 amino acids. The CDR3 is CASSPLLNSGTRTREQYF. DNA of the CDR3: TGTGCCAGCAGCCCTTTACTAAATTCCGGGACTAGGACGCGCGAGCAGTACTTC.